This TCR beta chain was profiled in a study of shared clonotypes between healthy human individuals. Sequenced by immunoSEQ multiplex PCR; TCRdb stores in-frame clones only, minus some. The sample contains over a million clones, roughly 98.5% of which appear only once. The V gene lost 3 bases and the J gene lost 7 bases, with 18 bases spanning the gap. The CDR3 totals 15 residues. Germline V CDR1 and CDR2: MRHNA, SNTAGT. The source of this sequence is a man in his thirties or forties in good health. Material: naive CD4+ T cells sorted from blood. The subset here: CD45RA+ positively selected. This chain connects TRBV6-4 to TRBJ1-2, with unresolved D. The CDR3 sequence: CASSESRLLMGGYTF. In DNA form, the CDR3 reads TGTGCCAGCAGTGAATCAAGGCTATTGATGGGTGGCTACACCTTC.